This T cell receptor beta chain appears in the sequencing data of a study of T cell responses to AZD1222 COVID-19 vaccine. Study-wide findings and caveats: Females outnumbered males among donors, who were mostly white British; clonal diversity was possibly underestimated. Epitopes outside B.1.351 and B.1.1.7 mutated regions reportedly drew nearly half of spike TCRs.

The method was immunoSEQ multiplex PCR; TCRdb's version includes in-frame clones alone and lacks a portion of them. The repertoire includes some 80,000 clones, over 65% of them detected once, and roughly 28% sits in the top ten. As for this clone: Its antigen is not identified.

CDR3 length equals 14 residues. Unmatched junction bases numbered 10, after V lost 5 bases and J lost 9 bases. Germline V gene lookup returns CDR1 PRHDT and CDR2 FYEKMQ (reference sequence). V is TRBV13 and J is TRBJ2-1; 7 bases agree with TRBD1. Here the sequenced sample was peripheral blood, taken 28 days after the second dose of the MenACWY control vaccine. The receptor was isolated from an adult who received the MenACWY meningococcal vaccine as a control. The CDR3 region has the DNA TGTGCCAGCAGCCCACTTAGGGGGCCGGCTGAGCAGTTCTTC. Its protein product is CASSPLRGPAEQFF. Supplemented by reference TRBV13 and TRBJ2-1, the full variable domain reads AAGVIQSPRHLIKEKRETATLKCYPIPRHDTVYWYQQGPGQDPQFLISFYEKMQSDKGSIPDRFSAQQFSDYHSELNMSSLELGDSALYFCASSPLRGPAEQFFGPGTRLTVL.